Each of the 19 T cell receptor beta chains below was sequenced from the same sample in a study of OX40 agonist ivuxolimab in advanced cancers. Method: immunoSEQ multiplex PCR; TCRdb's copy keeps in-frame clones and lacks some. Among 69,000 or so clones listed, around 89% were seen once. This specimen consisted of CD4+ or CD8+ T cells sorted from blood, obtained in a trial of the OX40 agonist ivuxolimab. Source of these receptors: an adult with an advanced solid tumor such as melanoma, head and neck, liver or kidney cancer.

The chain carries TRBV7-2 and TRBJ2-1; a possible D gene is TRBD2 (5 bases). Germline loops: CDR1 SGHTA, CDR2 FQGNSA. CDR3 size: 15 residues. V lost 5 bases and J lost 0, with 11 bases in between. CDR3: CASSRTRFSYNEQFF. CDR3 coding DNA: TGTGCCAGCAGCCGGACTCGGTTCTCCTACAATGAGCAGTTCTTC. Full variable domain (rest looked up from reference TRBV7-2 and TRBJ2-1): GAGVSQSPSNKVTEKGKDVELRCDPISGHTALYWYRQSLGQGLEFLIYFQGNSAPDKSGLPSDRFSAERTGGSVSTLTIQRTQQEDSAVYLCASSRTRFSYNEQFFGPGTRLTVL.

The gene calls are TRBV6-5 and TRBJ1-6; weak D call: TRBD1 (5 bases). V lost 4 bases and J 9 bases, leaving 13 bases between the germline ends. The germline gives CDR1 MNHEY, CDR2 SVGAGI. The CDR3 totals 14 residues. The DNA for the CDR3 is TGTGCCAGCAGTTCCGGGACCCGGAGTTCACCCCTCCACTTT. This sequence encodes CASSSGTRSSPLHF.

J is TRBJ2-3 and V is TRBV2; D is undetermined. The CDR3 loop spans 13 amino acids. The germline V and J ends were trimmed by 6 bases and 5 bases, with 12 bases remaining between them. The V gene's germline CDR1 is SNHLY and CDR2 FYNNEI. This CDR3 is CASRYAVQDTQYF. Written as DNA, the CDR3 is TGTGCCAGCAGGTATGCGGTGCAAGATACGCAGTATTTT.

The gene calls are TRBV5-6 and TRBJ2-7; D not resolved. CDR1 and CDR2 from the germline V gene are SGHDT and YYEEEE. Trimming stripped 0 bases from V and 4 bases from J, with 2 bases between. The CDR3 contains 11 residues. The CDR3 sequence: CASSLEYEQYF. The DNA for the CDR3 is TGTGCCAGCAGCTTGGAGTACGAGCAGTACTTC. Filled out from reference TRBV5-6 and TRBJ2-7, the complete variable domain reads DAGVTQSPTHLIKTRGQQVTLRCSPKSGHDTVSWYQQALGQGPQFIFQYYEEEERQRGNFPDRFSGHQFPNYSSELNVNALLLGDSALYLCASSLEYEQYFGPGTRLTVT.

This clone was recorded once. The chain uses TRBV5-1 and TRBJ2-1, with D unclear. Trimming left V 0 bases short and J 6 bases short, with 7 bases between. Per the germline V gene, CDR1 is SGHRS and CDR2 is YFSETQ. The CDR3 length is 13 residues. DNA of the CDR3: TGCGCCAGCAGCTTGGGCCCATTCAATGAGCAGTTCTTC. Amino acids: CASSLGPFNEQFF.

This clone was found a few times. CDR3 bases: TGCGCCAGCAGCTTGGACAGTTTGAACACTGAAGCTTTCTTT. Translating gives CASSLDSLNTEAFF. The chain uses TRBV5-1 and TRBJ1-1; no clear D. The CDR3 contains 14 residues. CDR1 and CDR2 from the germline V gene are SGHRS and YFSETQ. Trimming shortened V by 0 bases and J by 0 bases, and 6 bases separated the two germline ends. The whole variable domain, remainder taken from reference TRBV5-1 and TRBJ1-1, is KAGVTQTPRYLIKTRGQQVTLSCSPISGHRSVSWYQQTPGQGLQFLFEYFSETQRNKGNFPGRFSGRQFSNSRSEMNVSTLELGDSALYLCASSLDSLNTEAFFGQGTRLTVV.

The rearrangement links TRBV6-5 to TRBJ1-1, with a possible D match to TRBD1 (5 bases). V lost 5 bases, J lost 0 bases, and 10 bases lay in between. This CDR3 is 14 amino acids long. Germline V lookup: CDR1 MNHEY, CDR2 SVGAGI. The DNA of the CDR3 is TGTGCCAGCAGTGCGACAGTAATGAACACTGAAGCTTTCTTT. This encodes CASSATVMNTEAFF.

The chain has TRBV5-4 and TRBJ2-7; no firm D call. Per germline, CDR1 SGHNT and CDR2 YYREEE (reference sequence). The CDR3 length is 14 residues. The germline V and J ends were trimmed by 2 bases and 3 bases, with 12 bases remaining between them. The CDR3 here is CASSFLGNYYEQYF. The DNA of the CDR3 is TGTGCCAGCAGCTTCTTAGGGAACTACTACGAGCAGTACTTC.

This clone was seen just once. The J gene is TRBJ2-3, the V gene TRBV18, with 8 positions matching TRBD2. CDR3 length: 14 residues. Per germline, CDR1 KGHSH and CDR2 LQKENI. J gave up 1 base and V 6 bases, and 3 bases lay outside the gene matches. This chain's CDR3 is CASSRSGGTDTQYF. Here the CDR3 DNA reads TGTGCCAGCTCCCGTAGCGGGGGCACAGATACGCAGTATTTT.

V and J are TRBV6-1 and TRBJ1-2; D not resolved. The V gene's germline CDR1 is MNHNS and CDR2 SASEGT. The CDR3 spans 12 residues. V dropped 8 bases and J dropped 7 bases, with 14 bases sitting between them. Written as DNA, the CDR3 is TGTGCCAGCGGGTTAAGCTTCGGTGGCTACACCTTC. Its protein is CASGLSFGGYTF.

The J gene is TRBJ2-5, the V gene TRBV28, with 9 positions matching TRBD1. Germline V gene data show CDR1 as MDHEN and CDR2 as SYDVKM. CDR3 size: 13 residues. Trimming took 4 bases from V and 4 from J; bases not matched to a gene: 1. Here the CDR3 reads CASSSGQGETQYF. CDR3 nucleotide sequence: TGTGCCAGCAGTTCGGGACAGGGAGAGACCCAGTACTTC.

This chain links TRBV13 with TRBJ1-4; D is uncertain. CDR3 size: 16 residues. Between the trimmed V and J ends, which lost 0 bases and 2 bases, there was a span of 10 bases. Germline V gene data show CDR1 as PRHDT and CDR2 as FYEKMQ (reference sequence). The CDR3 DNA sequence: TGTGCCAGCAGCTTAGGGGGCCTATGGACTAATGAAAAACTGTTTTTT. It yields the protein CASSLGGLWTNEKLFF.

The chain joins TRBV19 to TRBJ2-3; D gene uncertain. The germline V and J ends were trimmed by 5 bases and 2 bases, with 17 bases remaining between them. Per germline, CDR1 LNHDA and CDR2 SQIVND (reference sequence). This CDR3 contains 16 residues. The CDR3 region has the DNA TGTGCCAGTAGTCCGAGGAATAGTCAGGTCACAGATACGCAGTATTTT. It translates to CASSPRNSQVTDTQYF.

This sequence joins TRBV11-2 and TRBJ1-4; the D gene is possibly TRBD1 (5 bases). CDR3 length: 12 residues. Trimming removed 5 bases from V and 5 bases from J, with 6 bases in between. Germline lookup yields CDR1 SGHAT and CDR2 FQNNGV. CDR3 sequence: CASSQGNEKLFF. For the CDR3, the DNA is TGTGCCAGCAGCCAGGGAAATGAAAAACTGTTTTTT.

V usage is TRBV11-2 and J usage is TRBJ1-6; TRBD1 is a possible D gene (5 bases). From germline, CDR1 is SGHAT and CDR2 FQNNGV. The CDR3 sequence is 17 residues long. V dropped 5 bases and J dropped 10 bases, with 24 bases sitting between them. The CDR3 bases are TGTGCCAGCAGCCAGGGTGGGGACCCTACAACTTGGTCACCCCTCCACTTT. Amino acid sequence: CASSQGGDPTTWSPLHF.

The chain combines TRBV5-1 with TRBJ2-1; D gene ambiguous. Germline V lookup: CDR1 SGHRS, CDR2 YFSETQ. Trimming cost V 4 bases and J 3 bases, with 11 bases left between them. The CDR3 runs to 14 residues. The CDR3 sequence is CASSAGYVYNEQFF. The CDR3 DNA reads TGCGCCAGCAGCGCCGGGTATGTCTACAATGAGCAGTTCTTC.

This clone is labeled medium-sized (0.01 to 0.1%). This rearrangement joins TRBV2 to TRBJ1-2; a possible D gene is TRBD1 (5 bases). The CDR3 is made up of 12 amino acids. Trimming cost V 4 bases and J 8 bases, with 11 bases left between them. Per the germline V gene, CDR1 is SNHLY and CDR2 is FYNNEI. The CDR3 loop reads CASSVGERGYTF. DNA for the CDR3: TGTGCCAGCAGTGTAGGGGAGAGGGGCTACACCTTC.

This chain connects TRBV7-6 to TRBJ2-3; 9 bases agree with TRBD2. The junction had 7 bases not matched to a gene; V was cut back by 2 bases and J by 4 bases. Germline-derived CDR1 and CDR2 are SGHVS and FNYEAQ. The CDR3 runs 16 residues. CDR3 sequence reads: CASSLLPAGGPDTQYF. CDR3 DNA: TGTGCCAGCAGCTTACTCCCAGCGGGGGGCCCAGATACGCAGTATTTT.

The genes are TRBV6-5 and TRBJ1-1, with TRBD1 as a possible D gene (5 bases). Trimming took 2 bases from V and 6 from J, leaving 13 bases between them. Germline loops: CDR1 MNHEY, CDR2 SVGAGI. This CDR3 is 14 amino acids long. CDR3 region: CASSYSRGQAEAFF. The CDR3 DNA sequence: TGTGCCAGCAGTTACAGCCGGGGCCAAGCTGAAGCTTTCTTT.